Below, 9 T cell receptor beta chains from the same sample are listed, as sequenced in a study of technical replicates of blood from a few donors. Profiling relied on immunoSEQ multiplex PCR, and the TCRdb table lists in-frame clones only, not all of them. The table records 55,000 to 75,000 clones, roughly 86% of them present only once. The sequenced sample consisted of PBMCs. These receptors all stem from a human donor in good health. Some clones in this sample may be carry-over from other donors' samples.

This clone has ten or more counts. The J gene is TRBJ1-3, the V gene TRBV2, with D perhaps matching TRBD1 (5 bases). The V gene's germline CDR1 is SNHLY and CDR2 FYNNEI. CDR3 size: 15 residues. Trimming pared 10 bases from V and 0 bases from J, leaving 16 bases between. CDR3 amino acids: CAILDTLNSGNTIYF. The CDR3 DNA reads as TGTGCCATCCTGGACACGTTAAACTCTGGAAACACCATATATTTT. The variable domain in full, completed from reference TRBV2 and TRBJ1-3, reads EPEVTQTPSHQVTQMGQEVILRCVPISNHLYFYWYRQILGQKVEFLVSFYNNEISEKSEIFDDQFSVERPDGSNFTLKIRSTKLEDSAMYFCAILDTLNSGNTIYFGEGSWLTVV.

The V call is TRBV5-1, the J call TRBJ1-2; D ambiguous. CDR3 size: 11 residues. Germline assignment: CDR1 SGHRS and CDR2 YFSETQ. V was clipped by 3 bases and J by 3 bases, with 3 bases between them. DNA for the CDR3: TGCGCCAGCAGCTCGGACTATGGCTACACCTTC. Translating gives CASSSDYGYTF.

The chain carries TRBV6-5 and TRBJ1-2; D is possibly TRBD1 (6 bases). There are 14 residues in the CDR3. Per the germline V gene, CDR1 is MNHEY and CDR2 is SVGAGI. With 0 bases removed from V and 4 bases from J, the gap between germline ends came to 9 bases. The CDR3 sequence is CASSYSSGAYGYTF. The CDR3 DNA follows: TGTGCCAGCAGTTACTCGTCAGGGGCCTATGGCTACACCTTC.

The rearrangement joins TRBV27 to TRBJ2-3, with TRBD2 as a possible D gene (5 bases). The CDR3 extends over 13 amino acids. V was shortened by 10 bases and J by 0 bases, with 11 bases between the two germline ends. Germline CDR1 is MNHEY and CDR2 is SMNVEV (reference sequence). The CDR3 loop is CATGPGSTDTQYF. CDR3 DNA sequence: TGTGCCACTGGGCCGGGGAGCACAGATACGCAGTATTTT.

This clone came up a few times. The chain combines TRBV4-2 with TRBJ1-5; 7 bases align to TRBD1. After removal of 2 bases from V and 5 bases from J, the junction contained 9 bases not matched to a gene. The length of the CDR3 is 16 residues. The germline V gene has CDR1 LGHNA and CDR2 YNFKEQ. Here the CDR3 reads CASSQNLDRPDQPQHF. DNA for the CDR3: TGTGCCAGCAGCCAAAACTTGGACAGGCCCGATCAGCCCCAGCATTTT.

The V and J genes are TRBV6-6 and TRBJ1-6; D is unclear. The CDR3 spans 15 residues. Germline V lookup: CDR1 MNHNY, CDR2 SVGAGI (reference sequence). V was clipped by 0 bases and J by 10 bases, with 13 bases between them. In DNA, the CDR3 is TGTGCCAGCAGTTACTCTTCTGGTTCCAGATCACCCCTCCACTTT. Its protein product is CASSYSSGSRSPLHF.

This chain connects TRBV27 to TRBJ2-1, with D uncertain. The CDR3 loop spans 13 amino acids. V lost 0 bases and J lost 7, with 7 bases in between. Germline CDR1 and CDR2: MNHEY and SMNVEV (reference sequence). CDR3 DNA sequence: TGTGCCAGCAGTTTATCGATGAGGAATGAGCAGTTCTTC. Protein: CASSLSMRNEQFF.

The chain uses TRBV4-3 and TRBJ2-1, with 9 bases that match TRBD2. The CDR3 contains 16 residues. J was trimmed by 7 bases and V by 0 bases; bases with no gene match: 7. Per the germline V gene, CDR1 is LGHNA and CDR2 is YSLEER. DNA of the CDR3: TGCGCCAGCAGCCAAGAACCCGGACTAGCGTGGAATGAGCAGTTCTTC. Translating gives CASSQEPGLAWNEQFF.

This rearrangement joins TRBV9 to TRBJ2-4; TRBD1 agrees at 10 bases. Trimming at V came to 0 bases and at J to 9 bases, leaving 12 bases not matched to a gene. The CDR3 spans 17 residues. CDR1 is SGDLS, CDR2 YYNGEE, per germline. The CDR3 sequence: CASSVAGTGAVESIQYF. DNA of the CDR3: TGTGCCAGCAGCGTAGCGGGGACAGGGGCCGTGGAGAGCATTCAGTACTTC.